The rows below give T cell receptor beta chains drawn from one sample of a study of T cell repertoires in ileal Crohn's disease. Method: immunoSEQ multiplex PCR; TCRdb's copy keeps in-frame clones and lacks some. The sample has 5,000 or so clones, around 87% seen once. What was sequenced was ileal tissue. These receptors were collected from an adult with Crohn's disease. The CDR3 runs from the conserved cysteine through the conserved F or W. D genes are given only for firm matches. Rows give clone size only sometimes, using once, few, many, or a class for an expanded clone.

abundance	j_gene	v_gene	d_gene	CDR3aa	CDR3nt
NA	TRBJ1-2	TRBV14	NA	CASSQNRNYGYTF	TGTGCCAGCAGCCAAAACAGGAACTATGGCTACACCTTC
NA	TRBJ2-1	TRBV27	TRBD1	CASSFWTGASNEQFF	TGTGCCAGCAGTTTCTGGACAGGGGCCTCCAATGAGCAGTTCTTC
NA	TRBJ2-1	TRBV7-3	TRBD2	CASSRRGAGGPNEQFF	TGTGCCAGCAGCCGCCGTGGAGCGGGGGGGCCCAATGAGCAGTTCTTC
NA	TRBJ1-4	TRBV7-9	TRBD1	CASSPGQGNEKLFF	TGTGCCAGCAGCCCGGGACAGGGAAATGAAAAACTGTTTTTT
NA	TRBJ1-2	TRBV30	TRBD1	CAWDRPGTGHGYTF	TGTGCCTGGGACCGACCCGGGACAGGGCACGGCTACACCTTC
NA	TRBJ1-5	TRBV30	NA	CAWSVFGGVGGNQPQHF	TGTGCCTGGAGTGTATTCGGGGGGGTAGGAGGCAATCAGCCCCAGCATTTT
NA	TRBJ1-5	TRBV7-8	TRBD1	CASSPGTGRQDQPQHF	TGTGCCAGCAGCCCCGGGACAGGTCGACAAGATCAGCCCCAGCATTTT
NA	TRBJ2-2	TRBV30	TRBD1	CAWSSGGNTGELFF	TGTGCCTGGAGTTCAGGGGGCAACACCGGGGAGCTGTTTTTT
NA	TRBJ2-5	TRBV2	NA	CASSDAMGGPKYF	TGTGCCAGCAGTGATGCTATGGGGGGGCCCAAGTACTTC
NA	TRBJ2-7	TRBV28	NA	CASQEGGQSEQYF	TGTGCCAGCCAGGAGGGGGGGCAGTCCGAGCAGTACTTC
NA	TRBJ1-6	TRBV28	NA	CASSLKGGGGSPLHF	TGTGCCAGCAGTCTCAAGGGAGGAGGTGGTTCACCCCTCCACTTT
NA	TRBJ1-6	TRBV2	NA	CASRPNRENSPLHF	TGTGCCAGCAGGCCGAACAGGGAGAATTCACCCCTCCACTTT
NA	TRBJ2-7	TRBV5-1	TRBD2	CASSSNGGEQYF	TGCGCCAGCAGCTCGAACGGGGGGGAGCAGTACTTC
NA	TRBJ1-1	TRBV20-1	NA	CSARLNEAFF	TGCAGTGCTAGATTAAATGAAGCTTTCTTT
few	TRBJ1-5	TRBV7-2	NA	CASSHSPNQPQHF	TGTGCCAGCAGCCATAGTCCAAACCAGCCCCAGCATTTT
NA	TRBJ1-1	TRBV5-1	NA	CASSSETGHRTEAFF	TGCGCCAGCAGCTCGGAAACGGGACACCGCACTGAAGCTTTCTTT
NA	TRBJ1-5	TRBV4-1	TRBD1	CASSQGDRADNQPQHF	TGCGCCAGCAGCCAAGGGGACAGGGCGGACAATCAGCCCCAGCATTTT
NA	TRBJ1-2	TRBV10-3	NA	CAISDTQGYGYTF	TGTGCCATCAGTGACACGCAGGGCTACGGCTACACCTTC
NA	TRBJ2-3	TRBV5-4	TRBD2	CASSLRWLAGDVTDTQYF	TGTGCCAGCAGCTTGAGGTGGCTAGCGGGGGATGTCACAGATACGCAGTATTTT
NA	TRBJ2-1	TRBV2	TRBD1	CASIRTGDVGQFF	TGTGCCAGCATTAGGACAGGTGATGTTGGGCAGTTCTTC
NA	TRBJ1-2	TRBV2	TRBD1	CASSLTGQGDYGYTF	TGTGCCAGCAGTCTAACCGGACAGGGTGACTATGGCTACACCTTC
few	TRBJ2-7	TRBV11-2	NA	CASRGLYEQYF	TGTGCCAGCAGGGGGCTCTACGAGCAGTACTTC
once	TRBJ1-4	TRBV28	TRBD1	CASNQGQGNEKLFF	TGCGCCAGCAACCAGGGACAGGGTAACGAAAAACTGTTTTTT
medium-sized	TRBJ1-2	TRBV28	NA	CASCEKGYGYTF	TGTGCCAGTTGCGAAAAGGGGTATGGCTACACCTTC
NA	TRBJ1-2	TRBV19	NA	CASSIRSFGYTF	TGTGCCAGTAGTATTCGGAGTTTTGGCTACACCTTC
NA	TRBJ2-1	TRBV2	NA	CATLRAASNNEQFF	TGTGCCACCCTGAGGGCCGCCTCGAACAATGAGCAGTTCTTC
once	TRBJ2-2	TRBV11-2	NA	CASSLIAGTTNTGELFF	TGTGCCAGCAGCTTGATTGCCGGGACAACCAACACCGGGGAGCTGTTTTTT
NA	TRBJ2-3	TRBV28	NA	CASSLGDSATDTQYF	TGTGCCAGCAGTTTAGGTGACAGCGCCACAGATACGCAGTATTTT
NA	TRBJ1-6	TRBV5-4	NA	CASTGDNSPLHF	TGTGCCAGCACAGGGGATAATTCACCCCTCCACTTT
NA	TRBJ1-2	TRBV4-2	NA	CASSPDRYLTF	TGTGCCAGCAGCCCGGACAGATATCTCACCTTC
NA	TRBJ1-2	TRBV28	TRBD1	CASNLQGASGYTF	TGTGCCAGCAACCTACAGGGGGCTAGTGGCTACACCTTC
NA	TRBJ1-1	TRBV6-1	NA	CASMVPEGNTEAFF	TGTGCCAGCATGGTCCCGGAGGGGAACACTGAAGCTTTCTTT
few	TRBJ1-2	TRBV5-1	TRBD1	CASSLKDRGDYGYTF	TGCGCCAGCAGCTTGAAGGACAGGGGGGACTATGGCTACACCTTC
NA	TRBJ2-6	TRBV5-1	NA	CASKELTGANVLTF	TGCGCCAGCAAGGAGCTGACTGGGGCCAACGTCCTGACTTTC
NA	TRBJ1-1	TRBV28	TRBD1	CASSSPGTGKDTEAFF	TGTGCCAGCAGTTCCCCCGGGACAGGGAAGGACACTGAAGCTTTCTTT
NA	TRBJ1-1	TRBV7-9	TRBD1	CASHPHLGQGADTEAFF	TGTGCCAGTCACCCCCACCTCGGACAGGGGGCTGACACTGAAGCTTTCTTT
NA	TRBJ2-3	TRBV5-1	TRBD2	CASSTGGDTDTQYF	TGCGCCAGCAGCACCGGGGGGGACACAGATACGCAGTATTTT
few	TRBJ2-1	TRBV5-1	NA	CASSPALEVSYNEQFF	TGCGCCAGCAGCCCGGCACTCGAGGTTTCCTACAATGAGCAGTTCTTC
NA	TRBJ1-5	TRBV7-2	NA	CASSVTGGNQPQHF	TGTGCCAGCAGCGTCACTGGTGGCAATCAGCCCCAGCATTTT
NA	TRBJ1-1	TRBV7-8	NA	CASSLARADTEAFF	TGTGCCAGCAGCTTAGCCAGGGCCGACACTGAAGCTTTCTTT
once	TRBJ1-3	TRBV19	TRBD1	CASTELNRGRSGNTIYF	TGTGCCAGTACGGAACTGAACAGGGGTCGTTCTGGAAACACCATATATTTT
NA	TRBJ1-4	TRBV7-9	NA	CASRLNAGAGEKLFF	TGTGCCAGCAGGCTCAATGCGGGGGCAGGTGAAAAACTGTTTTTT
NA	TRBJ2-7	TRBV10-2	NA	CASSESGGPTYEQYF	TGCGCCAGCAGTGAGTCTGGAGGCCCAACCTACGAGCAGTACTTC
few	TRBJ1-1	TRBV5-6	NA	CASNARWREGAFF	TGTGCCAGCAACGCGAGGTGGCGGGAAGGGGCTTTCTTT
NA	TRBJ2-3	TRBV2	NA	CASSEAQLATDTQYF	TGTGCCAGCAGTGAAGCGCAACTAGCCACAGATACGCAGTATTTT
NA	TRBJ1-2	TRBV5-1	NA	CASSAGQEGYGYTF	TGCGCCAGCAGCGCCGGCCAGGAGGGCTATGGCTACACCTTC